This TCR beta chain was sequenced in a study of blood T cells in healthy people across ages. Study outcomes and limitations: Across the age range, TCR beta diversity per million T cells fell in a roughly linear way.

Combining a sample-barcoded 5' primer with a J-beta primer mix, a second PCR ran for roughly 6 to 12 cycles. MiXCR, applied by TCRdb to the 5' RACE reads, yields one record per CDR3 protein. The sample lists roughly 800,000 distinct CDR3 sequences, over 45% occurring once. A remark on this clonotype: Its target is unknown.

V lost 2 bases and J lost 10; bases outside the gene matches: 9. CDR3 size: 15 residues. CDR1 and CDR2 (germline): SGHRS, YFSETQ. The sample, approximately 10 milliliters of peripheral blood, was drawn from each donor. The sequenced material came from blood. This clonotype was sampled from a man aged 30-40 years in good health. The V and J genes are TRBV5-1 and TRBJ2-1, with TRBD2 matching over 10 bases. CDR3 nucleotide sequence: TGCGCCAGCAGCTTTTCCCTAGCGGGAGCGGGGGAGCAGTTCTTC. This codes for CASSFSLAGAGEQFF.